This TCR beta chain was found in a study of molecular identifiers for immune sequencing clone quantification. The table lists this clonotype with many counts. V gave up 4 bases and J gave up 4 bases, with 11 bases separating them. The CDR3 has 14 residues. In germline, CDR1 is SQVTM, CDR2 ANQGSEA. From the PCR reads, TCRdb called clonotypes with MiXCR, one entry per CDR3 protein. This table has about 97,000 distinct CDR3 sequences, around 37% appearing once. The TCR was taken from a human donor in good health. Some libraries in this study had Jurkat cell RNA spiked in. The V call is TRBV29-1, the J call TRBJ2-6, with D possibly matching TRBD1 (5 bases). Sequencing was done on a sample of naive CD8+ T cells from blood, with Jurkat cell RNA spiked in. Documented subset: FACS-sorted CD8+CD4-CCR7+CD45RA+ naive T cells. This CDR3 reads CSVVGARGANVLTF. Written as DNA, the CDR3 is TGCAGCGTTGTAGGGGCGCGGGGGGCCAACGTCCTGACTTTC.